The clone carrying this T cell receptor beta chain was picked up a small number of times. Its antigen remains unknown. These data come from a study of cytomegalovirus exposure and HLA in healthy donors. Points from the study as a whole: An analysis was carried out at a later point. It showed that HLA-associated TCR beta chains were more clonally expanded than equally common non-associated chains.

Amplification used 60 Vbeta primers and 13 Jbeta primers. Data came from immunoSEQ multiplex PCR; TCRdb stores just in-frame clones and leaves some out. This sample has approximately 100,000 clones, with about three quarters found just once. Per the germline V gene, CDR1 is WSHSY and CDR2 is SAAADI. The CDR3 contains 14 residues. V was cut by 2 bases and J by 5 bases, with 10 bases left in between. The TCR comes from a female donor in good health and CMV-seronegative. This chain connects TRBV10-2 to TRBJ1-3; the D is unclear. Sequenced sample: PBMCs. In DNA form, the CDR3 reads TGCGCCAGCAGTGAGGCAGGTCGGCGAAACACCATATATTTT. It yields the protein CASSEAGRRNTIYF.